This T cell receptor (beta chain) was sequenced for a study of T-cell reconstitution after alpha-beta-depleted transplantation in children. A TCRbeta library incorporating unique molecular identifiers was prepared. A single record per CDR3 protein comes from TCRdb applying MiXCR to the PCR reads. In the table there are approximately 350,000 distinct CDR3 sequences, about a tenth of which are singletons. The germline V gene has CDR1 DFQATT and CDR2 SNEGSKA (reference sequence). The CDR3 is 14 amino acids. The V end was cut by 3 bases, the J end by 1 base, with 12 bases between. The chain combines TRBV20-1 with TRBJ1-2, with D tentatively TRBD1 (6 bases). The sample in question was PBMCs from the stem cell graft donor, obtained from the stem cell graft. The source is a human donor who donated a stem cell graft to a child with acute lymphoblastic leukemia. The CDR3 loop is CSARRGQHNYGYTF. DNA of the CDR3: TGCAGTGCTAGGCGGGGGCAGCATAACTATGGCTACACCTTC.